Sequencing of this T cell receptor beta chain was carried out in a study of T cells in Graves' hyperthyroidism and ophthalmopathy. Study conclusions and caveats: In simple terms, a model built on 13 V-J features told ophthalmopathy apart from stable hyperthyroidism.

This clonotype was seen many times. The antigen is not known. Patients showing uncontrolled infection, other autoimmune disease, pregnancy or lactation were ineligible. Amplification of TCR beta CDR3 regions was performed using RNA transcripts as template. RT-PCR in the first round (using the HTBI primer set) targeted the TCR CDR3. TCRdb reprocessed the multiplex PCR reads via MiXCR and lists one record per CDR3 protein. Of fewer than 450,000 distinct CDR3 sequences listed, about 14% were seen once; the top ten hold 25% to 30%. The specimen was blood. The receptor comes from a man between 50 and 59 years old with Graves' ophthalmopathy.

CDR3 residues: CASSSGGLEAYNEQFF. CDR3 nucleotide sequence: TGTGCCAGCAGCTCGGGAGGACTAGAGGCTTACAATGAGCAGTTCTTC. This sequence joins TRBV7-9 and TRBJ2-1; 7 nucleotides line up with TRBD2. This CDR3 has 16 amino acids. The germline V gene has CDR1 SEHNR and CDR2 FQNEAQ (reference sequence). After removal of 4 bases from V and 4 bases from J, the junction contained 10 bases not matched to a gene.